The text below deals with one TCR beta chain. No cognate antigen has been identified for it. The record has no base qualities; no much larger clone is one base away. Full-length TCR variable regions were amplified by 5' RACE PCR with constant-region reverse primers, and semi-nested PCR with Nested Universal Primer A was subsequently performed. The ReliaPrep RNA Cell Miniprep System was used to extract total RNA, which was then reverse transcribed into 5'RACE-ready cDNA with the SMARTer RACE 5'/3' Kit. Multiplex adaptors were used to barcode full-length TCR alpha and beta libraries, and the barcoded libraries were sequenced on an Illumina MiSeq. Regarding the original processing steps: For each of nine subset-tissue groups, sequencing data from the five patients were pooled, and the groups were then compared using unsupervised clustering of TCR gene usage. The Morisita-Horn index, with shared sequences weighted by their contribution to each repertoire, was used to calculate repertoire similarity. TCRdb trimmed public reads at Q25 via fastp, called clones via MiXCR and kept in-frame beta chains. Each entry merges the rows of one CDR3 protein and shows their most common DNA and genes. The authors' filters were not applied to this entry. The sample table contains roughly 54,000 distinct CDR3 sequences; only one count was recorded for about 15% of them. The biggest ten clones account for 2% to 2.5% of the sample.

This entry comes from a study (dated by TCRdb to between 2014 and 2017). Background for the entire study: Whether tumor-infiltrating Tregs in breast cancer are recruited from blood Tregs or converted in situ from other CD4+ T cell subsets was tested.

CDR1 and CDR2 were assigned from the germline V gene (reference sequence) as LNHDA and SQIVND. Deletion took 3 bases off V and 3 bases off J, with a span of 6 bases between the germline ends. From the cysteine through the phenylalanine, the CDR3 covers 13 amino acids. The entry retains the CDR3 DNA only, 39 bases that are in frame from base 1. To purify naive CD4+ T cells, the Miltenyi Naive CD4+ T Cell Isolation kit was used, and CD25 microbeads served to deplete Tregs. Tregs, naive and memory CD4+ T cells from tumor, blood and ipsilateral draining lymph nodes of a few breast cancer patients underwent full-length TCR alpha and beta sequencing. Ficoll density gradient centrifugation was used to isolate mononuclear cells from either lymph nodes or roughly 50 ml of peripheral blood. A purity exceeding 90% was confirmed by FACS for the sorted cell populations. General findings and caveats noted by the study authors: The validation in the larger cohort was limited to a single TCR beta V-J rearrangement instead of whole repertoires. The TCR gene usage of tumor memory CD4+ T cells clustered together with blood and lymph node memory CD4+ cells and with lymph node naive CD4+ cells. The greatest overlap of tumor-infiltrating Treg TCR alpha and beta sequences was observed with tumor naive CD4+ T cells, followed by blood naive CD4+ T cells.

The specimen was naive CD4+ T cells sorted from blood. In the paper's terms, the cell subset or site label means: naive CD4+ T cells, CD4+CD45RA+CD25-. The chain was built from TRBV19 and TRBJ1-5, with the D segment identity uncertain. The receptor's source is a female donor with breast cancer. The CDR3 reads CASSISINQPQHF. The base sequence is TGTGCCAGTAGTATTTCCATCAATCAGCCCCAGCATTTT.